The rows below give T cell receptor beta chains drawn from one sample of a study of T cell repertoires in cytomegalovirus infection. TCRdb reanalysed the reads using MiXCR and keeps one entry per CDR3 protein. The data contain some 940,000 distinct CDR3 sequences, approximately 33% of them singletons. Their antigens are not known. Sequenced material: cultured CD8+ T cells from PBMCs, taken from culture after CMV antigen stimulation. These receptor sequences come from a human donor in good health (CMV status not recorded). Some clones in this sample may be carry-over from other donors' samples. CDR3s include the opening cysteine and the closing phenylalanine or tryptophan. Fields, in order: CDR3 length, clone size, J gene, V gene, D gene, CDR3 protein, CDR3 DNA. A D gene is named only where the DNA matches it firmly. The size field is filled for only some rows; it gives once, few, many or a size class.

16 | few | TRBJ1-6 | TRBV5-5 | TRBD1 | CASSPGRDRNNSPLHF | TGTGCCAGCAGCCCTGGCCGGGACAGGAATAATTCACCCCTCCACTTT
16 | many | TRBJ2-3 | TRBV7-6 | - | CASTLALGGPTDTQYF | TGTGCCAGCACCTTAGCTCTCGGGGGCCCAACAGATACGCAGTATTTT
13 | few | TRBJ2-6 | TRBV10-2 | - | CASPTPGANVLTF | TGCGCCAGTCCCACACCTGGGGCCAACGTCCTGACTTTC
19 | - | TRBJ1-1 | TRBV6-6 | TRBD1 | CASSYIAPTGGWVNTEAFF | TGTGCCAGCAGTTACATCGCCCCGACAGGGGGGTGGGTGAACACTGAAGCTTTCTTT
17 | many | TRBJ1-1 | TRBV7-9 | - | CASSLARGPEGDTEAFF | TGTGCCAGCAGCTTAGCGCGAGGACCCGAAGGGGACACTGAAGCTTTCTTT
14 | - | TRBJ1-5 | TRBV12-5 | - | CASGLSGGNQPQHF | TGTGCTAGTGGTTTGTCAGGGGGCAATCAGCCCCAGCATTTT
23 | - | TRBJ2-2 | TRBV4-1 | TRBD2 | CASSQAPFTAGGPIRRDIGELFF | TGCGCCAGCAGCCAAGCCCCCTTCACGGCGGGGGGTCCCATCCGACGAGACATCGGGGAGCTGTTTTTT
16 | - | TRBJ2-2 | TRBV7-9 | - | CASSSNTGPHTGELFF | TGTGCCAGCAGCAGTAACACGGGACCCCACACCGGGGAGCTGTTTTTT
16 | few | TRBJ2-2 | TRBV27 | - | CASKGYRDTDTGELFF | TGTGCCAGCAAAGGGTACCGGGACACAGACACCGGGGAGCTGTTTTTT
16 | - | TRBJ2-2 | TRBV12-3/TRBV12-4 | TRBD2 | CASSRGLAGGTGELFF | TGTGCCAGCAGTCGTGGACTAGCGGGGGGCACCGGGGAGCTGTTTTTT
16 | - | TRBJ2-1 | TRBV7-9 | TRBD2 | CASTPLGTSSYNEQFF | TGTGCCAGCACCCCTCTCGGGACTAGTTCTTACAATGAGCAGTTCTTC
16 | - | TRBJ1-6 | TRBV4-1 | - | CASSQDSLLRNSPLHF | TGTGCCAGCAGCCAAGATTCACTTTTGAGGAATTCACCCCTCCACTTT
19 | - | TRBJ2-6 | TRBV7-9 | TRBD2 | CASSPPGLAGGFGASVLTF | TGTGCCAGCAGCCCCCCTGGGCTAGCGGGGGGATTTGGGGCCAGCGTCCTGACTTTC
14 | - | TRBJ2-1 | TRBV2 | - | CASSPLPATDEQFF | TGTGCCAGCAGTCCCCTGCCAGCTACTGATGAGCAGTTCTTC
15 | - | TRBJ1-1 | TRBV20-1 | - | CSASPKQYMNTEAFF | TGCAGTGCCTCGCCAAAACAGTATATGAACACTGAAGCTTTCTTT
15 | - | TRBJ2-7 | TRBV4-2 | - | CASSQDPGDFDEQYF | TGTGCCAGCAGCCAAGATCCAGGGGATTTCGACGAGCAGTACTTC
19 | many | TRBJ2-1 | TRBV20-1 | - | CSASVRDRPTLGFYNEQFF | TGCAGTGCTAGTGTCAGAGACAGGCCTACGTTAGGGTTCTACAATGAGCAGTTCTTC
12 | many | TRBJ1-5 | TRBV7-8 | - | CASSLENQPQHF | TGTGCCAGCAGCTTAGAGAATCAGCCCCAGCATTTT
13 | few | TRBJ2-7 | TRBV18 | TRBD1 | CASSPGTGVEQYF | TGTGCCAGCTCACCCGGGACAGGGGTCGAGCAGTACTTC
13 | few | TRBJ1-1 | TRBV24-1 | - | CATSERGRTEAFF | TGTGCCACCAGTGAACGGGGAAGGACTGAAGCTTTCTTT
16 | - | TRBJ2-3 | TRBV5-4 | - | CASSTLTGILPDTQYF | TGTGCCAGCAGCACCCTCACAGGGATACTACCAGATACGCAGTATTTT
14 | few | TRBJ2-2 | TRBV6-5 | - | CASSYSENTGELFF | TGTGCCAGCAGTTACTCGGAGAACACCGGGGAGCTGTTTTTT
14 | few | TRBJ2-3 | TRBV10-3 | TRBD2 | CAISETSASDTQYF | TGTGCCATCAGTGAGACTAGCGCCTCGGATACGCAGTATTTT
15 | - | TRBJ2-1 | TRBV20-1 | - | CSARPLGSSYNEQFF | TGCAGTGCTAGACCGCTAGGGAGCTCCTACAATGAGCAGTTCTTC
13 | - | TRBJ1-2 | TRBV4-1 | - | CASSLSARIGYTF | TGTGCCAGCAGCCTCTCCGCGCGCATTGGCTACACCTTC